This paragraph covers one T cell receptor (beta chain) sequence. The target antigen is unknown. The method was immunoSEQ multiplex PCR; TCRdb's version includes in-frame clones alone and lacks a portion of them. The profile covers 25,000 to 30,000 clones, with about 91% appearing a single time and 5.5% to 8% taken by the ten largest. These data originate in a study of T cells in tuberculosis. On the study more broadly: T cells were selected with CD1B tetramers loaded with glucose monomycolate.

Sample time point: new active TB diagnosis, blood taken before or within 7 days of starting treatment. Overall study results and limits: Active tuberculosis alpha repertoires lay closer to GMM-specific TCRs than controls'.

The CDR3 spans 14 residues. Germline V gene sequence: CDR1 SQVTM, CDR2 ANQGSEA. V shed 7 bases and J shed 2 bases, with 17 bases lying between them. The specimen comprised PBMCs, sampled at tuberculosis diagnosis. The chain recombines TRBV29-1 with TRBJ1-2; D unclear. The sequence derives from an adult with tuberculosis. The CDR3: CSGFLNSENYGYTF. The CDR3 region has the DNA TGCAGCGGGTTTTTGAACAGTGAAAACTATGGCTACACCTTC.